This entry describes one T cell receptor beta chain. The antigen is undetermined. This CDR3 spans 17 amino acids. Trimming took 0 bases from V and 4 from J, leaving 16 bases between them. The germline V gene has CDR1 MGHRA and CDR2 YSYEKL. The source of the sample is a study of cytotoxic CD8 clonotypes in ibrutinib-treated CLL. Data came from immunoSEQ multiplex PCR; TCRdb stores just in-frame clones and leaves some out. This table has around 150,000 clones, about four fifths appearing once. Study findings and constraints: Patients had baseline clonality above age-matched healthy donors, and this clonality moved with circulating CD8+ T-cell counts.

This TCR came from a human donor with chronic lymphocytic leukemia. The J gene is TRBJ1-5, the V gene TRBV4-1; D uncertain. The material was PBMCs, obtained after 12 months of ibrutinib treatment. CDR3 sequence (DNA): TGCGCCAGCAGCCAAGACGGTTTTTCCCGGCAAAATCAGCCCCAGCATTTT. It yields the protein CASSQDGFSRQNQPQHF.